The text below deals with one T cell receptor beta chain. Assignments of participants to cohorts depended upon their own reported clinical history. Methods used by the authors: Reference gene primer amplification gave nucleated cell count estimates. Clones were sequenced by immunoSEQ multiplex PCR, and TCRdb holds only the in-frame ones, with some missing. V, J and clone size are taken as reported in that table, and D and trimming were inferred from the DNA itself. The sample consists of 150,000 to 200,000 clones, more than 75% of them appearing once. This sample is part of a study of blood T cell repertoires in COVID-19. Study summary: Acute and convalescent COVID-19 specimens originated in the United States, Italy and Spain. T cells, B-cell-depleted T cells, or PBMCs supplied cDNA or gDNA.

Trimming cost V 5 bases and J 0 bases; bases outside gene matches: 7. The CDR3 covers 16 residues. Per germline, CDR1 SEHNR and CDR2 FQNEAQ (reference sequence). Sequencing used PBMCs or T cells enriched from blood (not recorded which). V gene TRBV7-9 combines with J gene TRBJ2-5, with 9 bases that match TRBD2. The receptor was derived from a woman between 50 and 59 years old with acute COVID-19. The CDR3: CASSPGLAGNQETQYF. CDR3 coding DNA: TGTGCCAGCAGCCCCGGGCTAGCGGGGAACCAAGAGACCCAGTACTTC.